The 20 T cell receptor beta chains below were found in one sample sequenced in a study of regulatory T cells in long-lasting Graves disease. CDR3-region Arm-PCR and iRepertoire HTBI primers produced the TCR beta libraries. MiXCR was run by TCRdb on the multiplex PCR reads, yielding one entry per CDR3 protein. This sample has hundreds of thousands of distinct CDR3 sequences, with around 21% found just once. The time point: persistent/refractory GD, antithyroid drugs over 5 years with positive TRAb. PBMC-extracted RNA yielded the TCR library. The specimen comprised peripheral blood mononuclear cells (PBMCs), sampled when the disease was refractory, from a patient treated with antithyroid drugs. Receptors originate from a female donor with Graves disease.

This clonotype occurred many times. The CDR3: CASSLPARGQGTNQPQHF. CDR3 bases: TGTGCCAGCAGTTTACCAGCCAGAGGACAGGGCACTAATCAGCCCCAGCATTTT. The chain combines TRBV28 with TRBJ1-5; 8 bases align to TRBD1. CDR1 and CDR2 from the germline V gene are MDHEN and SYDVKM. This CDR3 comprises 18 residues. Germline trimming cut 2 bases from V and 4 bases from J; bases unmatched to any gene: 13.

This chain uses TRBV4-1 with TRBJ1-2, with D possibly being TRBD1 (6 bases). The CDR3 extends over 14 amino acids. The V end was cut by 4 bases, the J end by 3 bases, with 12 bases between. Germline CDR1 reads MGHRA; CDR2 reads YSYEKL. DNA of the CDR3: TGCGCCAGCAGCCCTTTGTCAGGGGACTATGGCTACACCTTC. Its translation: CASSPLSGDYGYTF.

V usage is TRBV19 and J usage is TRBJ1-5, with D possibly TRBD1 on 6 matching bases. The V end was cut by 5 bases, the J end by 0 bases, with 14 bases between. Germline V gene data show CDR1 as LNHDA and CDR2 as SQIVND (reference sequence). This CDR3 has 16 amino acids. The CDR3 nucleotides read TGTGCCAGTAGTTCCCCTGGACAGATTAGCAATCAGCCCCAGCATTTT. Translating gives CASSSPGQISNQPQHF. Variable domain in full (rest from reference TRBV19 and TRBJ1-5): DGGITQSPKYLFRKEGQNVTLSCEQNLNHDAMYWYRQDPGQGLRLIYYSQIVNDFQKGDIAEGYSVSREKKESFPLTVTSAQKNPTAFYLCASSSPGQISNQPQHFGDGTRLSIL.

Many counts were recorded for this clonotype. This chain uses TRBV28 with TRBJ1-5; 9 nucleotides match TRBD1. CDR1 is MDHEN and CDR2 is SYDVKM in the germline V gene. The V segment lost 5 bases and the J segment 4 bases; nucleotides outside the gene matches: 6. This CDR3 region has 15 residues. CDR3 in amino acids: CASSVSGQGNQPQHF. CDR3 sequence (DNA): TGTGCCAGCAGTGTATCCGGACAGGGGAATCAGCCCCAGCATTTT.

The CDR3, as DNA: TGCAGTGCTAGACCCTCCGGGACAGGGTTCTACGAGCAGTACTTC. This translates into CSARPSGTGFYEQYF. The rearrangement joins TRBV20-1 to TRBJ2-7, with 9 bases aligning to TRBD1. J gave up 3 bases and V 2 bases, and 8 bases lay outside the gene matches. The CDR3 length is 15 residues. CDR1 DFQATT and CDR2 SNEGSKA come from the germline V gene (reference sequence).

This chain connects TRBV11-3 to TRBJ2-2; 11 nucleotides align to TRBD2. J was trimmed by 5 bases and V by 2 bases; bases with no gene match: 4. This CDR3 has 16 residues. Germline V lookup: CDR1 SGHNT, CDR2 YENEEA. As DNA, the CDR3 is TGTGCCAGCAGCTTAACTAGCGGGAGCGGAACCGGGGAGCTGTTTTTT. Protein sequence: CASSLTSGSGTGELFF.

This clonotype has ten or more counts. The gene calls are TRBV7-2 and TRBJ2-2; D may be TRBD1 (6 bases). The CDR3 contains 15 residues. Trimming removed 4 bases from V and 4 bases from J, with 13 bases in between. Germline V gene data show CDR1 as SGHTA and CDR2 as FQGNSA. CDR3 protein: CASSSRGSGTGELFF. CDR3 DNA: TGTGCCAGCAGCTCCAGGGGTAGTGGCACCGGGGAGCTGTTTTTT.

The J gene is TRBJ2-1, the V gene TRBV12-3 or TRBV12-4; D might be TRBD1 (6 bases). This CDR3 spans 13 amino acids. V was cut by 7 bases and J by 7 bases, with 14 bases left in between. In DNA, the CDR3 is TGTGCCAGCAAAACAGGGAAGCGGAATGAGCAGTTCTTC. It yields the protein CASKTGKRNEQFF.

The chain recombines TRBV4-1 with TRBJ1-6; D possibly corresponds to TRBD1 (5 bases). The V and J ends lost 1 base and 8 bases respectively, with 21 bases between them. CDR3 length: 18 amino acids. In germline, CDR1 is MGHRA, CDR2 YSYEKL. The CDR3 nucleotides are TGCGCCAGCAGCCAAGCGCCATTGTCCGGGGGAGGTGATTCACCCCTCCACTTT. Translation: CASSQAPLSGGGDSPLHF.

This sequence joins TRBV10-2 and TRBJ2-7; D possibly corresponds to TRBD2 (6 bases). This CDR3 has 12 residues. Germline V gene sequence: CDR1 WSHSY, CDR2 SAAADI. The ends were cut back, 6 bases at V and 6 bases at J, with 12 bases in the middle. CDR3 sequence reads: CASSKLAVEQYF. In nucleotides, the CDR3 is TGCGCCAGCAGCAAACTAGCTGTCGAGCAGTACTTC.

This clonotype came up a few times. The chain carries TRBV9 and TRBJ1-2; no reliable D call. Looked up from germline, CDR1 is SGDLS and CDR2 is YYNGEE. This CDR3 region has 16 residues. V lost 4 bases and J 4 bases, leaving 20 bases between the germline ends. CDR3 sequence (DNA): TGTGCCAGCAGCCCTCGTTCTTCGTTGGCAACCTATGGCTACACCTTC. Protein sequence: CASSPRSSLATYGYTF.

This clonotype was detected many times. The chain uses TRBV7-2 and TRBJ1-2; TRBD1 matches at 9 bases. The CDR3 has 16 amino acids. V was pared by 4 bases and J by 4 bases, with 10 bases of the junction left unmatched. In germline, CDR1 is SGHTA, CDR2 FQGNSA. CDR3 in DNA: TGTGCCAGCAGCTCTTTGACAGGGGGTTCGCCCTATGGCTACACCTTC. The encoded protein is CASSSLTGGSPYGYTF.

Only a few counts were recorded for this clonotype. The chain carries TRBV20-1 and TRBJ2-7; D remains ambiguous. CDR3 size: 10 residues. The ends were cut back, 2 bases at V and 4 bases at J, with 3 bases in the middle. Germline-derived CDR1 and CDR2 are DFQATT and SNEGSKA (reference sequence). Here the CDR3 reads CSARQYEQYF. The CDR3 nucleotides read TGCAGTGCTAGACAATACGAGCAGTACTTC.

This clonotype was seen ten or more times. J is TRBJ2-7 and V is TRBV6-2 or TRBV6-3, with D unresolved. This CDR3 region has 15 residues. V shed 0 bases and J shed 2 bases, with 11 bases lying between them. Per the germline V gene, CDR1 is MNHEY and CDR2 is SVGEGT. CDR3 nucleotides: TGTGCCAGCAGTTACTCCAGCGAACCAGCCTACGAGCAGTACTTC. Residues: CASSYSSEPAYEQYF.

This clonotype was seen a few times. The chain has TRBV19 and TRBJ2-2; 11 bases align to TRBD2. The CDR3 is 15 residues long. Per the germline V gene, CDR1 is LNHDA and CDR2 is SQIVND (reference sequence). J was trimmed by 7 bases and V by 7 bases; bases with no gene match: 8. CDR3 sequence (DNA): TGTGCCAGTAATCTACTAGCGGGAGTTGGCGGGGAGCTGTTTTTT. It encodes CASNLLAGVGGELFF.

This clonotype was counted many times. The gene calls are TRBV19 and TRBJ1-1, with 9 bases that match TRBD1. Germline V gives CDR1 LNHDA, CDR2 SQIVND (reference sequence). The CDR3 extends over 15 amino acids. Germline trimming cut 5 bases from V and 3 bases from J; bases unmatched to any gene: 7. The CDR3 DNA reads TGTGCCAGTAGTCAGGGGACAGGGAGGGACACTGAAGCTTTCTTT. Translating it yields CASSQGTGRDTEAFF.

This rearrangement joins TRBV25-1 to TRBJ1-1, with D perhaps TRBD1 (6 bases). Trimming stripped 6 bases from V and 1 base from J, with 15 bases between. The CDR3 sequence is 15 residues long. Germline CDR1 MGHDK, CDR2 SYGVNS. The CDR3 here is CASRSWGARNTEAFF. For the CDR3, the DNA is TGTGCCAGCAGGTCGTGGGGGGCTCGGAACACTGAAGCTTTCTTT. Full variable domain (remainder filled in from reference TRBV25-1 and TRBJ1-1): EADIYQTPRYLVIGTGKKITLECSQTMGHDKMYWYQQDPGMELHLIHYSYGVNSTEKGDLSSESTVSRIRTEHFPLTLESARPSHTSQYLCASRSWGARNTEAFFGQGTRLTVV.

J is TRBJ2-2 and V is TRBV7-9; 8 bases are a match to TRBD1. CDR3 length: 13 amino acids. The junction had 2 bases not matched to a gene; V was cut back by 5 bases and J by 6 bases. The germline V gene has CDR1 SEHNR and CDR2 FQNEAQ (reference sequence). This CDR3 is CASSDRGPGELFF. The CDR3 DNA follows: TGTGCCAGCAGCGACAGGGGTCCCGGGGAGCTGTTTTTT.

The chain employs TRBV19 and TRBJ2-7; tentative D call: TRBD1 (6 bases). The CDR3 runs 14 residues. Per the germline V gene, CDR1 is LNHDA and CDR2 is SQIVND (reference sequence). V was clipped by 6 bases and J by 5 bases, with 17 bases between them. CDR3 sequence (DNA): TGTGCCAGTAGGGGACAACAGGGTTCCCACGAGCAGTACTTC. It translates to CASRGQQGSHEQYF.

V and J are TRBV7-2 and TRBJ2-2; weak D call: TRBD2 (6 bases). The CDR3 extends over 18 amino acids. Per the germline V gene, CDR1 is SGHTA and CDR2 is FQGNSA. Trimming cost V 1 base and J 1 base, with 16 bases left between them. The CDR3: CASSLVLRGLENTGELFF. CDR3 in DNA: TGTGCCAGCAGCTTAGTTCTCCGGGGACTGGAGAACACCGGGGAGCTGTTTTTT.